Presented here are 26 T cell receptor beta chains from one specimen sequenced in a study of blood T cell repertoires in COVID-19. Clones were sequenced by immunoSEQ multiplex PCR, and TCRdb holds only the in-frame ones, with some missing. This table holds about 300,000 clones, less than 85% found once. Sequencing was performed on PBMCs or T cells enriched from blood (not recorded which). The receptors derive from a woman younger than 45 who had been exposed to COVID-19.

The CDR3 protein is CASSFYREMRSNQPQHF. In DNA form, the CDR3 reads TGTGCCAGCAGTTTTTACAGGGAGATGAGGAGCAATCAGCCCCAGCATTTT. The chain employs TRBV28 and TRBJ1-5; perhaps TRBD1 as D (6 bases). The V end lost 3 bases, the J end lost 1 base, and 16 bases lay between the germline ends. The CDR3 loop spans 17 amino acids. The V gene's germline CDR1 is MDHEN and CDR2 SYDVKM.

The chain employs TRBV28 and TRBJ1-1, with 7 positions matching TRBD1. V was pared by 2 bases and J by 7 bases, with 7 bases of the junction left unmatched. Per germline, CDR1 MDHEN and CDR2 SYDVKM. The CDR3 runs 14 residues. In DNA form, the CDR3 reads TGTGCCAGCAGTTTACCTCGGACAGGCCGTGAAGCTTTCTTT. Translated, it gives CASSLPRTGREAFF.

The rearrangement uses TRBV6-9 and TRBJ2-5, with 12 bases aligning to TRBD1. V was pared by 4 bases and J by 7 bases, with 13 bases of the junction left unmatched. Germline V gene lookup returns CDR1 MNHGY and CDR2 SVAAGI. The CDR3 has 17 residues. The CDR3 here is CASSSHLGDRGQVTQYF. CDR3 bases: TGTGCCAGCAGTTCGCATTTGGGGGACAGGGGGCAGGTGACCCAGTACTTC.

The rearrangement joins TRBV2 to TRBJ1-1; unclear D gene. V was pared by 5 bases and J by 0 bases, with 7 bases between. The CDR3 has 13 residues. The germline V gene encodes CDR1 SNHLY and CDR2 FYNNEI. This CDR3 is CASSYTMNTEAFF. The CDR3 coding sequence is TGTGCCAGCAGTTACACAATGAACACTGAAGCTTTCTTT. The full variable domain, rest sourced from reference TRBV2 and TRBJ1-1, is EPEVTQTPSHQVTQMGQEVILRCVPISNHLYFYWYRQILGQKVEFLVSFYNNEISEKSEIFDDQFSVERPDGSNFTLKIRSTKLEDSAMYFCASSYTMNTEAFFGQGTRLTVV.

The chain carries TRBV4-2 and TRBJ2-7, with D maybe TRBD1 (5 bases). The CDR3 has 14 residues. Trimming removed 1 base at V and 2 bases at J, with 9 bases between. Germline V gene sequence: CDR1 LGHNA, CDR2 YNFKEQ. CDR3 loop: CASSQGAQAYEQYF. DNA of the CDR3: TGTGCCAGCAGCCAAGGGGCACAGGCCTACGAGCAGTACTTC.

The chain is built from TRBV12-5 and TRBJ1-2, with 8 positions matching TRBD1. The CDR3 length is 14 residues. V lost 1 base to trimming and J lost 2 bases; unmatched junction nucleotides: 0. Germline loops: CDR1 LGHNT, CDR2 FRNRAP. In DNA form, the CDR3 reads TGTGCTAGTGGTTTGGGGACAGGGAACTATGGCTACACCTTC. As protein: CASGLGTGNYGYTF.

The chain carries TRBV27 and TRBJ1-2, with TRBD1 matching over 7 bases. The CDR3 runs to 14 residues. Trimming at V came to 5 bases and at J to 4 bases, leaving 7 bases not matched to a gene. CDR1 is MNHEY and CDR2 is SMNVEV in the germline V gene (reference sequence). CDR3 protein: CASSARDSLYGYTF. CDR3 DNA: TGTGCCAGCAGTGCCCGGGACAGCCTCTATGGCTACACCTTC.

The V and J genes are TRBV28 and TRBJ1-3; D uncertain. Trimming left V 4 bases short and J 4 bases short, with 11 bases between. The CDR3 loop spans 14 amino acids. In germline, CDR1 is MDHEN, CDR2 SYDVKM. The CDR3 nucleotides are TGTGCCAGCAGTTCCTTGTTCCGGGGAAACACCATATATTTT. Its protein is CASSSLFRGNTIYF.

V usage is TRBV14 and J usage is TRBJ2-3, with TRBD2 as a possible D gene (5 bases). The V end lost 4 bases, the J end lost 3 bases, and 14 bases lay between the germline ends. CDR1 and CDR2 from the germline V gene are SGHDN and FVKESK. The CDR3 sequence is 15 residues long. The CDR3 here is CASSPRVSRTDTQYF. In nucleotides, the CDR3 is TGTGCCAGCAGCCCGCGGGTTTCGAGGACAGATACGCAGTATTTT. The whole variable domain, remainder taken from reference TRBV14 and TRBJ2-3, is EAGVTQFPSHSVIEKGQTVTLRCDPISGHDNLYWYRRVMGKEIKFLLHFVKESKQDESGMPNNRFLAERTGGTYSTLKVQPAELEDSGVYFCASSPRVSRTDTQYFGPGTRLTVL.

This chain uses TRBV6-2 or TRBV6-3 with TRBJ2-2; 9 bases match TRBD2. V dropped 0 bases and J dropped 4; count of bases not matched to a gene: 3. This CDR3 has 16 residues. CDR1 and CDR2 (germline): MNHEY, SVGEGT. The CDR3 bases are TGTGCCAGCAGTTACTCGGTTAGCGGGAGCACCGGGGAGCTGTTTTTT. Amino acid sequence: CASSYSVSGSTGELFF.

This chain joins TRBV19 and TRBJ2-5, with 7 bases lining up with TRBD1. The V segment lost 8 bases and the J segment 4 bases; nucleotides outside the gene matches: 7. The germline CDR1 and CDR2 sequences are LNHDA and SQIVND (reference sequence). This CDR3 is built from 13 residues. As DNA, the CDR3 is TGTGCCAGTTCCGACAGGGTCGGAGAGACCCAGTACTTC. Translating it yields CASSDRVGETQYF.

The rearrangement uses TRBV4-1 and TRBJ2-2; 16 nucleotides match TRBD2. This CDR3 has 16 amino acids. J lost 7 bases, V lost 4 bases, and 3 bases had no gene match. The germline CDR1 and CDR2 sequences are MGHRA and YSYEKL. CDR3 sequence (DNA): TGCGCCAGCAGCCTGGGACTAGCGGGGGGGCACGGGGAGCTGTTTTTT. Its protein product is CASSLGLAGGHGELFF.

This sequence joins TRBV6-4 and TRBJ2-3; 7 nucleotides match TRBD2. The CDR3 length is 15 residues. Germline lookup yields CDR1 MRHNA and CDR2 SNTAGT. With 2 bases clipped from V and 10 bases from J, the junction kept 12 bases outside the gene matches. CDR3 sequence (DNA): TGTGCCAGCAGTGACGCACTCGGGGGGAAGTCAGCGCAGTATTTT. This gives the protein CASSDALGGKSAQYF.

The rearrangement links TRBV30 to TRBJ2-7, with 8 bases matching TRBD1. V lost 2 bases, J lost 7 bases, and 7 bases stayed unmatched. Germline CDR1 and CDR2: GTSNPN and SVGIG (reference sequence). This CDR3 region has 13 residues. CDR3 in amino acids: CAWSRGQVWEQYF. The CDR3 coding sequence is TGTGCCTGGAGTAGGGGACAGGTCTGGGAGCAGTACTTC.

As to this clone: A read error may produce the germline difference seen at one junction end. This sequence joins TRBV5-1 and TRBJ2-7; D perhaps matches TRBD2 (6 bases). Germline CDR1 and CDR2: SGHRS and YFSETQ. The CDR3 runs to 12 residues. CDR3 region: CASSLTSYKQYF. The CDR3 nucleotides read TGCGCCAGCAGCTTGACTAGCTACAAGCAGTACTTC.

This clone was picked up one time. Here the CDR3 DNA reads TGTGCCAGCAGCCGAGGGACTGTGAACACCGGGGAGCTGTTTTTT. It specifies CASSRGTVNTGELFF. J is TRBJ2-2 and V is TRBV3-1 (or the pseudogene TRBV3-2), with D possibly matching TRBD2 (6 bases). V lost 4 bases to trimming and J lost 1 base, with 10 bases between them. Germline V CDR1 and CDR2: LGHDT, YNNKEL (reference sequence). The CDR3 contains 15 residues.

The J gene is TRBJ1-6, the V gene TRBV18; 7 positions match TRBD1. In germline, CDR1 is KGHSH, CDR2 LQKENI. This CDR3 is built from 14 residues. V lost 6 bases, J lost 10 bases, and 9 bases stayed unmatched. The CDR3 loop is CASSQQGLESPLHF. The DNA for the CDR3 is TGTGCCAGCTCGCAACAGGGGTTGGAGTCACCCCTCCACTTT.

The rearrangement uses TRBV20-1 and TRBJ2-1; TRBD2 matches at 7 bases. CDR1 and CDR2 (germline): DFQATT, SNEGSKA (reference sequence). This CDR3 is 15 amino acids long. With V trimmed by 6 bases and J by 6 bases, 14 bases remained unmatched. CDR3 in amino acids: CSASKWGGRGNEQFF. For the CDR3, the DNA is TGCAGTGCCAGTAAATGGGGGGGACGGGGCAATGAGCAGTTCTTC.

The rearrangement links TRBV27 to TRBJ2-5, with D unresolved. CDR1 and CDR2 from the germline V gene are MNHEY and SMNVEV (reference sequence). The CDR3 is 12 amino acids. Trimming cost V 7 bases and J 4 bases, with 10 bases left between them. The CDR3 DNA sequence: TGTGCCAGCAACCGTATCGGAGAGACCCAGTACTTC. Translating gives CASNRIGETQYF.

The chain combines TRBV5-1 with TRBJ1-4; 8 nucleotides align to TRBD1. The germline CDR1 and CDR2 sequences are SGHRS and YFSETQ. CDR3 length equals 16 residues. V shed 2 bases and J 4 bases; nucleotides not matched to a gene: 7. This CDR3 reads CASSFRGQASNEKLFF. DNA of the CDR3: TGCGCCAGCAGCTTTCGGGGACAGGCGAGTAATGAAAAACTGTTTTTT.

The V and J genes are TRBV5-4 and TRBJ2-3; D perhaps matches TRBD2 (6 bases). Germline CDR1 and CDR2: SGHNT and YYREEE (reference sequence). Trimming stripped 0 bases from V and 3 bases from J, with 11 bases between. The length of the CDR3 is 15 residues. The CDR3 sequence is CASSLGGIMTDTQYF. CDR3 bases: TGTGCCAGCAGCTTGGGCGGGATTATGACAGATACGCAGTATTTT.

V gene TRBV5-1 combines with J gene TRBJ1-2; the D gene is possibly TRBD1 (6 bases). Germline CDR1 is SGHRS and CDR2 is YFSETQ. This CDR3 spans 16 amino acids. V dropped 1 base and J dropped 8 bases, with 21 bases sitting between them. CDR3 in amino acids: CASSLINREYGGGYTF. The CDR3 DNA sequence: TGCGCCAGCAGCTTGATCAACAGGGAATATGGTGGCGGCTACACCTTC. Drawing the rest from reference TRBV5-1 and TRBJ1-2, the complete variable domain is KAGVTQTPRYLIKTRGQQVTLSCSPISGHRSVSWYQQTPGQGLQFLFEYFSETQRNKGNFPGRFSGRQFSNSRSEMNVSTLELGDSALYLCASSLINREYGGGYTFGSGTRLTVV.

The chain joins TRBV5-4 to TRBJ2-5; 12 nucleotides match TRBD2. The CDR3 runs to 15 residues. The germline CDR1 and CDR2 sequences are SGHNT and YYREEE (reference sequence). The ends lost 3 bases at V and 1 base at J; junction bases unmatched: 1. CDR3 sequence: CASSSGLAGQETQYF. CDR3 DNA: TGTGCCAGCAGCTCGGGACTAGCGGGCCAAGAGACCCAGTACTTC.

The chain combines TRBV28 with TRBJ2-5; maybe TRBD2 (6 bases). The length of the CDR3 is 19 residues. Trimming cost V 6 bases and J 4 bases, with 30 bases left between them. Germline CDR1 MDHEN, CDR2 SYDVKM. The CDR3: CASRTLRAIAASSRETQYF. The CDR3 nucleotides are TGTGCCAGCAGAACTTTACGGGCGATAGCGGCTTCTTCAAGAGAGACCCAGTACTTC.

The V and J genes are TRBV19 and TRBJ1-5; 7 nucleotides line up with TRBD1. This CDR3 comprises 15 residues. CDR1 LNHDA and CDR2 SQIVND come from the germline V gene (reference sequence). Trimming took 3 bases from V and 1 from J; bases not matched to a gene: 3. The CDR3 sequence is CASSMRGQSNQPQHF. In nucleotides, the CDR3 is TGTGCCAGTAGTATGCGGGGACAGAGCAATCAGCCCCAGCATTTT.

J is TRBJ2-7 and V is TRBV3-1 (or the pseudogene TRBV3-2); 11 bases match TRBD1. The CDR3 spans 16 residues. The germline gives CDR1 LGHDT, CDR2 YNNKEL (reference sequence). V lost 3 bases and J lost 6; bases outside the gene matches: 10. The CDR3 DNA reads as TGTGCCAGCAGCCAGGCAAGGACAGGGGGCCTTGGCGAGCAGTACTTC. Its protein product is CASSQARTGGLGEQYF.